The rows below give T cell receptor beta chains drawn from one sample of a study of T cell clones after liver transplantation. Clones were read by immunoSEQ multiplex PCR, and TCRdb kept only the in-frame ones, dropping some. The table has 25,000 to 35,000 clones, around 94% seen once. The source was CD8+ T cells from blood, collected 12 months after liver transplant. These receptors came from a human patient who received a liver transplant. Part of the T cell pool may stem from the graft donor. The CDR3 runs from the conserved cysteine through the conserved F or W. Each record gives: clone size, J gene, D gene, V gene, CDR3 DNA, CDR3 protein. A D gene is named only where the DNA matches it firmly. Clone size, where shown, is once, few, many, or a class for clones that have expanded.

-,TRBJ1-1,-,TRBV19,TGTGCCAGTAGTCGACAGCCCATGAACACTGAAGCTTTCTTT,CASSRQPMNTEAFF
-,TRBJ2-3,-,TRBV2,TGTGCCAGCAGTCGCACCGTAGGGGATACGCAGTATTTT,CASSRTVGDTQYF
-,TRBJ1-1,-,TRBV27,TGTGCCAGCAGTGGCGCGGATATGAACACTGAAGCTTTCTTT,CASSGADMNTEAFF
-,TRBJ1-4,-,TRBV5-1,TGCGCCAGCAGCTTCGGGTCGGGCGAGGGTGAAAAACTGTTTTTT,CASSFGSGEGEKLFF
-,TRBJ2-2,-,TRBV2,TGTGCCACCTTGCCGGTTAGTCCCACCGGGGAGCTGTTTTTT,CATLPVSPTGELFF
-,TRBJ2-1,-,TRBV28,TGTGCCAGCAGTTTACCCTACAATGAGCAGTTCTTC,CASSLPYNEQFF
-,TRBJ2-7,TRBD1,TRBV10-3,TGTGCCACCGGACAGGACTACGAGCAGTACTTC,CATGQDYEQYF
-,TRBJ2-1,TRBD2,TRBV27,TGTGCCAGCAGTTTATCGATTAGCGGGAGGGCAAATGAGCAGTTCTTC,CASSLSISGRANEQFF
once,TRBJ2-7,TRBD1,TRBV7-2,TGTGCCAGCAGCTTAGCCGGGGACAGGGAGTCCTACGAGCAGTACTTC,CASSLAGDRESYEQYF
-,TRBJ1-1,TRBD1,TRBV7-9,TGTGCCAGCAGCCCTGGGACAGGGTCGAACACTGAAGCTTTCTTT,CASSPGTGSNTEAFF
-,TRBJ2-7,TRBD2,TRBV9,TGTGCCAGCAGCGTAGCTGCTAGCGGGCCCTACGAGCAGTACTTC,CASSVAASGPYEQYF
-,TRBJ1-1,-,TRBV7-2,TGTGCCAGCAGCTTTTTGCAGGGTTTCACTGAAGCTTTCTTT,CASSFLQGFTEAFF
-,TRBJ2-7,TRBD2,TRBV4-1,TGCGCCAGCAGCCAAACTAGCGACAGCTCCTACGAGCAGTACTTC,CASSQTSDSSYEQYF
-,TRBJ2-7,TRBD2,TRBV30,TGTGCCTGGAGTGTATTGAGCGGGAGCCCGAGGAGCGAGCAGTACTTC,CAWSVLSGSPRSEQYF
-,TRBJ2-3,-,TRBV5-4,TGTGCCAGCAGCTTGGGGGAGTATGGAGATACGCAGTATTTT,CASSLGEYGDTQYF
-,TRBJ2-1,-,TRBV10-3,TGTGCCATCAGTGAGTCAGTCCGAGCGGAGCCCTACAATGAGCAGTTCTTC,CAISESVRAEPYNEQFF